These 30 T cell receptor beta chains came from one sample sequenced in a study of T cell repertoires in cytomegalovirus infection. One entry per CDR3 protein results from TCRdb running MiXCR on the reads. Of some 900,000 distinct CDR3 sequences listed, less than 35% were seen once; the top ten hold around 12%. No cognate antigen is known for these TCRs. The specimen comprised cultured CD8+ T cells from PBMCs, sampled from culture after CMV antigen stimulation. These receptors all come from a human donor in good health (CMV status not recorded). Some clones in this sample may be carry-over from other donors' samples.

A few counts support this clonotype. The chain has TRBV7-6 and TRBJ2-5; the D gene could be TRBD1 or TRBD2 (7 bases each). V lost 4 bases and J 5 bases, leaving 14 bases between the germline ends. Germline V lookup: CDR1 SGHVS, CDR2 FNYEAQ. The length of the CDR3 is 14 residues. This chain's CDR3 is CASSSGGGLETQYF. The CDR3, as DNA: TGTGCCAGCAGCTCAGGGGGGGGCCTGGAGACCCAGTACTTC.

This clonotype occurred a few times. The genes are TRBV15 and TRBJ2-7; 8 nucleotides line up with TRBD1. V dropped 2 bases and J dropped 6; count of bases not matched to a gene: 3. CDR3 length: 13 amino acids. CDR1 is LNHNV and CDR2 is YYDKDF in the germline V gene (reference sequence). CDR3 amino acids: CATSRRTGIEQYF. DNA of the CDR3: TGTGCCACCAGCAGAAGGACAGGGATCGAGCAGTACTTC.

The gene calls are TRBV5-1 and TRBJ1-2; 7 bases map to TRBD1. Trimming at V came to 3 bases and at J to 0 bases, leaving 2 bases not matched to a gene. This CDR3 region has 14 residues. CDR1 is SGHRS, CDR2 YFSETQ, per germline. CDR3 nucleotide sequence: TGCGCCAGCAGCTGGGACAGCGCTAACTATGGCTACACCTTC. It is translated as CASSWDSANYGYTF.

J is TRBJ2-2 and V is TRBV19; D is possibly TRBD2 (6 bases). V was pared by 6 bases and J by 4 bases, with 18 bases between. There are 16 residues in the CDR3. The germline gives CDR1 LNHDA, CDR2 SQIVND (reference sequence). The CDR3 spells CASRPFGGEVTGELFF. The CDR3, as DNA: TGTGCCAGTAGGCCCTTTGGCGGGGAGGTCACCGGGGAGCTGTTTTTT.

This chain uses TRBV7-9 with TRBJ2-1; D may correspond to TRBD1 or TRBD2 (7 bases each). The V end was cut by 6 bases, the J end by 10 bases, with 19 bases between. The germline CDR1 and CDR2 sequences are SEHNR and FQNEAQ (reference sequence). The CDR3 runs 14 residues. In nucleotides, the CDR3 is TGTGCCAGCAGTTTTGTGGGAGGGGGCTACGAGCAGTTCTTC. Translating it yields CASSFVGGGYEQFF.

This clonotype was recorded a few times. The chain has TRBV19 and TRBJ1-5; D ambiguous. CDR3 size: 14 residues. V shed 3 bases and J shed 2 bases, with 8 bases lying between them. CDR1 is LNHDA, CDR2 SQIVND, per germline (reference sequence). This chain's CDR3 is CASSIPFRNQPQHF. The CDR3, as DNA: TGTGCCAGTAGTATTCCCTTTCGCAATCAGCCCCAGCATTTT.

Note on this clonotype: An end of the junction differs from the germline gene, which may be a read error. The rearrangement links TRBV7-7 to TRBJ2-5; TRBD2 agrees at 10 bases. This CDR3 contains 16 residues. In germline, CDR1 is SSHAT, CDR2 FNYEAQ (reference sequence). CDR3 coding DNA: TGTGCTAGCAGCCCAGAGGTAGCGGGGGGCCAAGAGACCCAGTACTTC. Protein product: CASSPEVAGGQETQYF.

This clonotype was seen at least ten times. This rearrangement joins TRBV6-1 to TRBJ2-5; the match to TRBD2 covers 9 bases. CDR3 length equals 14 residues. CDR1 is MNHNS and CDR2 is SASEGT in the germline V gene. Trimming at V came to 6 bases and at J to 2 bases, leaving 4 bases not matched to a gene. The CDR3: CASSGSGGQETQYF. The CDR3 bases are TGTGCCAGCAGCGGTAGCGGGGGACAAGAGACCCAGTACTTC.

This chain uses TRBV4-1 with TRBJ2-3, with TRBD1 matching over 8 bases. The CDR3 consists of 15 residues. Germline CDR1 and CDR2: MGHRA and YSYEKL. After removal of 10 bases from V and 2 bases from J, the junction contained 11 bases not matched to a gene. The CDR3 nucleotides are TGCGCCACCTTGCCCGGGACAGGTAACACAGATACGCAGTATTTT. Translated, it gives CATLPGTGNTDTQYF.

This clonotype was counted a few times. CDR3 sequence reads: CASSSPNEGGQETQYF. The DNA for the CDR3 is TGTGCCAGCAGCTCCCCGAATGAGGGGGGACAAGAGACCCAGTACTTC. The chain couples TRBV7-9 to TRBJ2-5; D might be TRBD1 or TRBD2, each matching 6 bases. Between the trimmed V and J ends, which lost 4 bases and 2 bases, there was a span of 17 bases. Germline CDR1 and CDR2: SEHNR and FQNEAQ (reference sequence). CDR3 length equals 16 residues.

The chain uses TRBV6-5 and TRBJ1-3; no clear D. Between the trimmed V and J ends, which lost 7 bases and 4 bases, there was a span of 11 bases. There are 13 residues in the CDR3. The germline CDR1 and CDR2 sequences are MNHEY and SVGAGI. The CDR3 nucleotides are TGTGCCAGCACCTTATCATCGGGAAACACCATATATTTT. Translated, it gives CASTLSSGNTIYF.

This clonotype was detected a few times. V gene TRBV29-1 combines with J gene TRBJ2-3; the D gene is possibly TRBD1 (6 bases). Between the trimmed V and J ends, which lost 0 bases and 6 bases, there was a span of 16 bases. The CDR3 runs 15 residues. Germline CDR1 and CDR2: SQVTM and ANQGSEA. The CDR3 sequence is CSVEDRGNTGDTQYF. In nucleotides, the CDR3 is TGCAGCGTTGAAGATAGGGGGAACACTGGGGATACGCAGTATTTT.

V gene TRBV7-9 combines with J gene TRBJ2-7; D uncertain. The CDR3 has 12 amino acids. The V gene's germline CDR1 is SEHNR and CDR2 FQNEAQ (reference sequence). V dropped 10 bases and J dropped 3 bases, with 13 bases sitting between them. The CDR3, as DNA: TGTGCCACTCGCGACCGTTACTACGAGCAGTACTTC. Encoded protein: CATRDRYYEQYF.

This clonotype was counted a few times. The chain is built from TRBV27 and TRBJ2-7, with 9 bases matching TRBD1. This CDR3 spans 15 amino acids. Germline V gene data show CDR1 as MNHEY and CDR2 as SMNVEV (reference sequence). Germline trimming cut 7 bases from V and 6 bases from J; bases unmatched to any gene: 13. Here the CDR3 reads CASTLFFGTGLEQYF. The CDR3 region has the DNA TGTGCCAGCACCTTATTTTTTGGGACAGGGCTCGAGCAGTACTTC.

This clonotype was detected once. A much larger clone sits a single nucleotide away, making a read error possible. The chain is built from TRBV12-3 or TRBV12-4 and TRBJ1-1; D unclear. The CDR3 sequence is 14 residues long. The CDR3 DNA is TGTACCAGCATCCATCTCGGGTGGAACACTGAAGCTTTCTTT. Translated: CTSIHLGWNTEAFF.

This clonotype was seen just once. The chain links TRBV6-2 or TRBV6-3 to TRBJ1-1; tentatively, D is TRBD1 (5 bases). V was pared by 6 bases and J by 4 bases, with 15 bases between. The CDR3 length is 14 residues. Germline CDR1 reads MNHEY; CDR2 reads SVGEGT. The CDR3: CASSIDDSFTEAFF. The CDR3 DNA sequence: TGTGCCAGCAGCATCGACGACAGCTTCACTGAAGCTTTCTTT.

V usage is TRBV27 and J usage is TRBJ2-5; possibly TRBD1 for D (6 bases). CDR1 and CDR2 (germline): MNHEY, SMNVEV (reference sequence). Deletions cut 5 bases from V and 10 bases from J, with 20 bases between. This CDR3 is built from 14 residues. Here the CDR3 DNA reads TGTGCCAGCAGTGTCTCGGACAGCCTGAGGGGCCAGTACTTC. Its translation is CASSVSDSLRGQYF.

This clonotype was observed a few times. The chain carries TRBV7-9 and TRBJ2-7; D gene ambiguous. This CDR3 contains 14 residues. Germline values: CDR1 SEHNR, CDR2 FQNEAQ (reference sequence). Written as DNA, the CDR3 is TGTGCCAGCAGGTTAGGGCATCCTCTACGAGAGCAGTACGTC. Its translation: CASRLGHPLREQYV.

This sequence joins TRBV9 and TRBJ2-5; 8 bases align to TRBD2. Germline CDR1 and CDR2: SGDLS and YYNGEE. The J segment lost 2 bases and the V segment lost 7 bases, leaving 10 bases of the junction unmatched. The CDR3 has 15 residues. CDR3 sequence: CASAPSPGGQETQYF. As DNA, the CDR3 is TGTGCCAGCGCCCCCTCCCCGGGGGGGCAAGAGACCCAGTACTTC.

The chain recombines TRBV7-2 with TRBJ1-3; D is perhaps TRBD1 (5 bases). The ends were cut back, 5 bases at V and 4 bases at J, with 18 bases in the middle. The CDR3 extends over 16 amino acids. The germline V gene encodes CDR1 SGHTA and CDR2 FQGNSA. The CDR3 loop is CASSLGHPRSGNTIYF. The CDR3 bases are TGTGCCAGCAGCCTAGGACACCCTCGTTCAGGAAACACCATATATTTT.

In this sample, this clonotype turned up many times. The chain is built from TRBV6-1 and TRBJ2-7; 9 bases align to TRBD1. This CDR3 comprises 14 residues. Losses at the gene ends were 5 bases for V and 4 bases for J; bases not matched to a gene: 6. From germline, CDR1 is MNHNS and CDR2 SASEGT. The CDR3 DNA reads TGTGCCAGCAGTTATACAGGGGGCTGGTACGAGCAGTACTTC. This codes for CASSYTGGWYEQYF.

The table lists this clonotype with a few counts. J is TRBJ1-1 and V is TRBV5-5, with D maybe TRBD1 (5 bases). Germline V gives CDR1 SGHKS, CDR2 YYEKEE (reference sequence). The V end lost 4 bases, the J end lost 6 bases, and 19 bases lay between the germline ends. The CDR3 sequence is 15 residues long. This CDR3 reads CASSPRLREVPEAFF. CDR3 sequence (DNA): TGTGCCAGCAGCCCCCGACTCAGGGAGGTCCCTGAAGCTTTCTTT.

This chain joins TRBV5-6 and TRBJ2-2; 8 bases are shared with TRBD2. Germline CDR1 reads SGHDT; CDR2 reads YYEEEE. CDR3 length: 17 amino acids. V shed 0 bases and J 5 bases; nucleotides not matched to a gene: 9. This chain's CDR3 is CASSLAFSGGATGELFF. The CDR3 bases are TGTGCCAGCAGCTTGGCCTTCAGCGGGGGCGCTACCGGGGAGCTGTTTTTT. Full variable domain (rest looked up from reference TRBV5-6 and TRBJ2-2): DAGVTQSPTHLIKTRGQQVTLRCSPKSGHDTVSWYQQALGQGPQFIFQYYEEEERQRGNFPDRFSGHQFPNYSSELNVNALLLGDSALYLCASSLAFSGGATGELFFGEGSRLTVL.

This clonotype showed up just a few times. This chain uses TRBV10-2 with TRBJ2-1; 10 bases match TRBD2. This CDR3 comprises 14 residues. V was clipped by 4 bases and J by 6 bases; unmatched bases: 3. Germline assignment: CDR1 WSHSY and CDR2 SAAADI. This CDR3 is CASSVAGGPNEQFF. Written as DNA, the CDR3 is TGCGCCAGCAGTGTAGCGGGGGGCCCCAATGAGCAGTTCTTC.

This chain links TRBV20-1 with TRBJ1-2; a possible D gene is TRBD1 (6 bases). V gave up 0 bases and J gave up 4 bases, with 21 bases separating them. This CDR3 has 17 amino acids. In germline, CDR1 is DFQATT, CDR2 SNEGSKA (reference sequence). The CDR3 nucleotides are TGCAGTGCTAGAGATTGGGGCCGGGACATAAAGATCTATGGCTACACCTTC. The encoded protein is CSARDWGRDIKIYGYTF.

V usage is TRBV7-6 and J usage is TRBJ2-1; D is uncertain. The V and J ends lost 5 bases and 6 bases respectively, with 17 bases between them. Germline loops: CDR1 SGHVS, CDR2 FNYEAQ. This CDR3 contains 15 residues. CDR3 bases: TGTGCCAGCAGCCTTGCCACAGACGGTTTCAATGAGCAGTTCTTC. It codes for CASSLATDGFNEQFF. Full variable domain (outside the CDR3, taken from reference TRBV7-6 and TRBJ2-1): GAGVSQSPRYKVTKRGQDVALRCDPISGHVSLYWYRQALGQGPEFLTYFNYEAQQDKSGLPNDRFSAERPEGSISTLTIQRTEQRDSAMYRCASSLATDGFNEQFFGPGTRLTVL.

This chain connects TRBV15 to TRBJ2-1, with TRBD2 as a possible D gene (6 bases). The CDR3 sequence is 16 residues long. Trimming cost V 3 bases and J 0 bases, with 12 bases left between them. Germline CDR1 is LNHNV and CDR2 is YYDKDF (reference sequence). DNA for the CDR3: TGTGCCACCAGCAGGTTGGCCGGGGGCTCCTACAATGAGCAGTTCTTC. Protein product: CATSRLAGGSYNEQFF.

This clonotype was seen many times. The V and J genes are TRBV7-6 and TRBJ1-1, with no clear D. CDR3 length: 15 residues. Trimming pared 1 base from V and 0 bases from J, leaving 9 bases between. Germline-derived CDR1 and CDR2 are SGHVS and FNYEAQ. The CDR3 DNA is TGTGCCAGCAGCTTAGAAGACACGGTGAACACTGAAGCTTTCTTT. Its protein is CASSLEDTVNTEAFF.

This clonotype was observed a few times. The rearrangement joins TRBV6-5 to TRBJ1-1; D unclear. The CDR3 contains 16 residues. V was clipped by 0 bases and J by 0 bases, with 11 bases between them. Germline assignment: CDR1 MNHEY and CDR2 SVGAGI. The DNA of the CDR3 is TGTGCCAGCAGTTACTCCCGGGGAGCGATGAACACTGAAGCTTTCTTT. It codes for CASSYSRGAMNTEAFF.

This clonotype was seen ten or more times. CDR3 amino acids: CASSLAIAGRYTEAFF. The CDR3 nucleotides read TGTGCCAGCAGCTTAGCTATCGCGGGACGGTACACTGAAGCTTTCTTT. The V gene is TRBV11-1, the J gene TRBJ1-1; tentatively, D is TRBD1 (5 bases). The CDR3 consists of 16 residues. Germline V gives CDR1 SGHAT, CDR2 FQDESV (reference sequence). Trimming took off 0 bases at V and 3 bases at J, with 14 bases between the two ends.